This T cell receptor (beta chain) derives from a study of T-cell reconstitution after alpha-beta-depleted transplantation in children. CDR1 is DFQATT, CDR2 SNEGSKA, per germline (reference sequence). The V end was cut by 4 bases, the J end by 5 bases, with 15 bases between. This CDR3 has 14 amino acids. This clonotype showed up many times. Antigen unknown. Findings and caveats of the study: Among T cells one year after transplant, newly produced cells accounted for most counts and diversity.

Unique molecular identifiers were incorporated when the TCRbeta library was constructed. TCRdb itself ran the PCR reads through MiXCR, one entry per CDR3 protein. The data contain around 500,000 distinct CDR3 sequences, 23% of them seen just once; the ten biggest clones take up less than 15%. The source of this sequence is a boy under three years old who had a stem cell transplant for acute myeloid leukemia, so the T cells may come from the graft donor. The sequenced sample was PBMCs, mostly from graft donor cells, obtained 360 days after TCRalphabeta/CD19-depleted stem cell transplant. V and J are TRBV20-1 and TRBJ1-5, with a possible D match to TRBD1 (5 bases). This CDR3 is CSAISGTAYQPQHF. The CDR3 DNA sequence: TGCAGTGCTATCTCCGGGACGGCCTATCAGCCCCAGCATTTT.